Following are 18 T cell receptor beta chains from one sample sequenced in a study of blood T cell repertoires in COVID-19 (TCRdb year 2020). Library construction relied on the immunoSEQ multiplex PCR assay. The source is immuneACCESS, and TCRdb retained only in-frame sequences with V and J called. Part of the clones is not carried over; for the studies checked, unresolved V genes explain less than half of this, and the remainder is unexplained. This sample is represented by a few hundred thousand clones; around 87% of them were singletons. The ten largest clones capture roughly 3% of the sample. Sample: peripheral blood. These receptors all stem from a man between 60 and 75 years old with acute or convalescent COVID-19.

V is TRBV5-5 and J is TRBJ1-1, with 12 bases that match TRBD1. Germline V CDR1 and CDR2: SGHKS, YYEKEE (reference sequence). J gave up 4 bases and V 4 bases, and 8 bases lay outside the gene matches. The CDR3 covers 16 residues. As DNA, the CDR3 is TGTGCCAGCAGCACCGGGACAGGGGGCGCAAGCACTGAAGCTTTCTTT. Its translation: CASSTGTGGASTEAFF.

V is TRBV10-3 and J is TRBJ2-7; 9 bases agree with TRBD2. V was clipped by 0 bases and J by 7 bases; unmatched bases: 7. CDR1 and CDR2 from the germline V gene are ENHRY and SYGVKD. CDR3 length: 15 residues. The DNA of the CDR3 is TGTGCCATCAGTGAGTCGGGCGGGGGGGCCGGAGAGCAGTACTTC. Protein sequence: CAISESGGGAGEQYF.

The V and J genes are TRBV19 and TRBJ2-3; 8 bases fit TRBD2. There are 19 residues in the CDR3. Unmatched junction bases numbered 18, after V lost 5 bases and J lost 2 bases. In germline, CDR1 is LNHDA, CDR2 SQIVND (reference sequence). This chain's CDR3 is CASSREGSGGLSLTDTQYF. The CDR3 nucleotides are TGTGCCAGTAGTCGGGAAGGGAGCGGGGGCCTAAGCCTCACAGATACGCAGTATTTT.

This clone is a singleton in its sample. The rearrangement joins TRBV11-2 to TRBJ1-4; D is possibly TRBD1 (5 bases). This CDR3 region has 16 residues. The germline CDR1 and CDR2 sequences are SGHAT and FQNNGV. With 5 bases removed from V and 2 bases from J, the gap between germline ends came to 15 bases. The CDR3 protein is CASSAQLGGTNEKLFF. As DNA, the CDR3 is TGTGCCAGCAGCGCGCAGCTCGGGGGGACTAATGAAAAACTGTTTTTT.

The genes are TRBV6-1 and TRBJ1-3, with 10 bases fitting TRBD1. Germline CDR1 and CDR2: MNHNS and SASEGT. J gave up 0 bases and V 3 bases, and 11 bases lay outside the gene matches. There are 19 residues in the CDR3. The CDR3 region is CASSDLPGQGKSSGNTIYF. The CDR3 DNA is TGTGCCAGCAGTGACCTACCGGGACAGGGGAAGAGCTCTGGAAACACCATATATTTT.

The genes are TRBV7-9 and TRBJ2-7; 9 bases agree with TRBD1. Per germline, CDR1 SEHNR and CDR2 FQNEAQ (reference sequence). The CDR3 extends over 15 amino acids. The V and J ends lost 5 bases and 1 base, in that order; junction bases with no gene match: 6. CDR3 sequence reads: CASSNPGQGSYEQYF. For the CDR3, the DNA is TGTGCCAGCAGCAATCCGGGACAGGGATCCTACGAGCAGTACTTC.

This clone has only a few counts. The V gene is TRBV5-1, the J gene TRBJ2-2; 7 bases are shared with TRBD1. J was trimmed by 0 bases and V by 4 bases; bases with no gene match: 9. CDR3 length: 17 amino acids. CDR1 is SGHRS and CDR2 is YFSETQ in the germline V gene. This chain's CDR3 is CASSTGASLANTGELFF. The CDR3 DNA is TGCGCCAGCAGCACAGGGGCCTCACTAGCGAACACCGGGGAGCTGTTTTTT.

This sequence joins TRBV28 and TRBJ1-2, with a weak D call TRBD1 (5 bases). The CDR3 is 13 residues long. CDR1 MDHEN and CDR2 SYDVKM come from the germline V gene. V was trimmed by 10 bases and J by 0 bases, leaving 12 bases between them. DNA for the CDR3: TGTGCCATTCGGGACTTAGCTAACTATGGCTACACCTTC. The encoded protein is CAIRDLANYGYTF.

This clone has only a few counts. The rearrangement links TRBV10-3 to TRBJ1-5, with D maybe TRBD1 (6 bases). Germline assignment: CDR1 ENHRY and CDR2 SYGVKD. V was trimmed by 0 bases and J by 2 bases, leaving 14 bases between them. This CDR3 has 17 amino acids. CDR3 loop: CAISESGGARGNQPQHF. As DNA, the CDR3 is TGTGCCATCAGTGAGTCGGGGGGGGCCCGGGGCAATCAGCCCCAGCATTTT.

The J gene is TRBJ1-1, the V gene TRBV30; unclear D gene. V was shortened by 3 bases and J by 1 base, with 9 bases between the two germline ends. This CDR3 is 13 amino acids long. Per germline, CDR1 GTSNPN and CDR2 SVGIG (reference sequence). For the CDR3, the DNA is TGTGCCTGGAGGTCCCGGAGGAACACTGAAGCTTTCTTT. Translated: CAWRSRRNTEAFF.

The J gene is TRBJ1-2, the V gene TRBV19; possibly TRBD1 for D (5 bases). The CDR3 spans 14 residues. From germline, CDR1 is LNHDA and CDR2 SQIVND (reference sequence). V lost 1 base and J 2 bases, leaving 8 bases between the germline ends. In nucleotides, the CDR3 is TGTGCCAGTAGTATAGTGACAGCGAACTATGGCTACACCTTC. This codes for CASSIVTANYGYTF.

This sequence joins TRBV12-3 or TRBV12-4 and TRBJ2-5; no definite D call. The CDR3 consists of 13 residues. V lost 6 bases and J 2 bases, leaving 10 bases between the germline ends. Written as DNA, the CDR3 is TGTGCCAGCAGAATGGCACCACAAGAGACCCAGTACTTC. As protein: CASRMAPQETQYF.

The V call is TRBV30, the J call TRBJ2-1, with 7 positions matching TRBD2. After removal of 4 bases from V and 2 bases from J, the junction contained 11 bases not matched to a gene. The CDR3 spans 16 residues. Germline V lookup: CDR1 GTSNPN, CDR2 SVGIG (reference sequence). CDR3 amino acids: CAWTPGGLPTYNEQFF. The CDR3 region has the DNA TGTGCCTGGACCCCGGGGGGACTCCCGACCTACAATGAGCAGTTCTTC.

This chain connects TRBV29-1 to TRBJ2-2, with TRBD1 matching over 10 bases. CDR1 SQVTM and CDR2 ANQGSEA come from the germline V gene. V gave up 3 bases and J gave up 4 bases; unmatched junction bases: 2. The CDR3 extends over 14 amino acids. The CDR3 sequence: CSVEDRGGTGELFF. In DNA, the CDR3 is TGCAGCGTTGAGGACAGGGGGGGCACCGGGGAGCTGTTTTTT.

The CDR3 DNA is TGTGCCAGCAGCTCAAACGGACAGGGAACTTCACCCCTCCACTTT. Translated, it gives CASSSNGQGTSPLHF. V and J are TRBV7-2 and TRBJ1-6, with TRBD1 matching over 8 bases. Germline trimming cut 4 bases from V and 9 bases from J; bases unmatched to any gene: 8. Germline V gene data show CDR1 as SGHTA and CDR2 as FQGNSA. This CDR3 spans 15 amino acids.

The chain links TRBV9 to TRBJ2-7; 8 positions agree with TRBD1. The CDR3 sequence is 14 residues long. Germline V gives CDR1 SGDLS, CDR2 YYNGEE. V lost 4 bases and J lost 3; bases outside the gene matches: 6. The CDR3 loop reads CASSPWTGNYEQYF. CDR3 bases: TGTGCCAGCAGCCCTTGGACAGGGAACTACGAGCAGTACTTC.

The J gene is TRBJ1-1, the V gene TRBV4-3; possibly TRBD1 for D (5 bases). This CDR3 is built from 13 residues. Between the trimmed V and J ends, which lost 5 bases and 0 bases, there was a span of 7 bases. CDR1 and CDR2 (germline): LGHNA, YSLEER. The DNA for the CDR3 is TGCGCCAGCAGCATAGGGGTGAACACTGAAGCTTTCTTT. Its translation: CASSIGVNTEAFF.

This clone was found once. J is TRBJ2-5 and V is TRBV7-3, with 7 bases that match TRBD1. The CDR3 spans 16 residues. J gave up 1 base and V 2 bases, and 7 bases lay outside the gene matches. Germline V gives CDR1 SGHTA, CDR2 FQGTGA. The CDR3: CASSLGQAGGQETQYF. In DNA, the CDR3 is TGTGCCAGCAGCTTAGGGCAGGCAGGGGGCCAAGAGACCCAGTACTTC.